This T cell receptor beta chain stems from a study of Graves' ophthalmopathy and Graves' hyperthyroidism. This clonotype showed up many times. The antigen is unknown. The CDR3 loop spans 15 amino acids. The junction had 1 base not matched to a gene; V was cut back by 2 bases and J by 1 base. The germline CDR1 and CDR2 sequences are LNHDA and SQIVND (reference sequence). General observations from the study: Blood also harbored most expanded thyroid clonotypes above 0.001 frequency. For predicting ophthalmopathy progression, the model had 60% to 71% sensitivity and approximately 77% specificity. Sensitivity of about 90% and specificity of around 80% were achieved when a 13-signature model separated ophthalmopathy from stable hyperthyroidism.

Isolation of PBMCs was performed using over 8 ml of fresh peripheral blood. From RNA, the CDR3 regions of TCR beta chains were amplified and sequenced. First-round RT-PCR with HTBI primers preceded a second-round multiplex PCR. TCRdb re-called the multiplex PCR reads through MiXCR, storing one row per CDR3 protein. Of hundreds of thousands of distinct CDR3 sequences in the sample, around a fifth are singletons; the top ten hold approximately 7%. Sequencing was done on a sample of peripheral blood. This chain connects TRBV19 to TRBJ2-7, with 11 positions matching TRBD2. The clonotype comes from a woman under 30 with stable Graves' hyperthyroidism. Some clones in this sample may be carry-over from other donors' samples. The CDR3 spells CASSITSGGSYEQYF. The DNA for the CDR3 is TGTGCCAGTAGTATAACTAGCGGGGGATCCTACGAGCAGTACTTC.